The clone carrying this TCR beta chain was observed a handful of times. Germline V gene sequence: CDR1 SGHNT, CDR2 YYREEE (reference sequence). CDR3 length: 15 amino acids. J was trimmed by 7 bases and V by 4 bases; bases with no gene match: 6. The data stem from a study of shared clonotypes between healthy human individuals. Across the whole study: Those who served as donors were a couple of women and a few men between the ages of 18 and 49.

TCRdb keeps only in-frame clones here, not all; method: immunoSEQ multiplex PCR. The data show approximately 2.5 million clones, more than 80% seen once. Both subsets, CD45RA+ naive and CD45RA-negative memory, were split from the CD4+ cells. Sequencing input: naive CD4+ T cells sorted from blood. Stated subset: CD45RA+ positively selected. The TCR originated in a man younger than 35 in good health. This chain links TRBV5-4 with TRBJ1-6, with 9 positions matching TRBD1. The CDR3, as DNA: TGTGCCAGCAGCGGAAAACAGGGGGCCAATTCACCCCTCCACTTT. Amino acid sequence: CASSGKQGANSPLHF. Variable domain in full (rest from reference TRBV5-4 and TRBJ1-6): ETGVTQSPTHLIKTRGQQVTLRCSSQSGHNTVSWYQQALGQGPQFIFQYYREEENGRGNFPPRFSGLQFPNYSSELNVNALELDDSALYLCASSGKQGANSPLHFGNGTRLTVT.